This entry lists 19 T cell receptor beta chains sequenced from one sample in a study of blood T cell repertoires in COVID-19. The table came from immunoSEQ multiplex PCR; TCRdb's copy has only in-frame clones and leaves some out. The sample shows 250,000 or so clones, 84% of them seen only once. Sequencing was carried out using PBMCs or T cells enriched from blood (not recorded which). These TCRs come from a man aged 45-65 years who had recovered from COVID-19.

This clone was seen a handful of times. The chain couples TRBV19 to TRBJ1-2; D remains ambiguous. CDR3 size: 14 residues. The germline CDR1 and CDR2 sequences are LNHDA and SQIVND (reference sequence). Deletions cut 7 bases from V and 0 bases from J, with 12 bases between. CDR3 in DNA: TGTGCCAGTACCAACATGGGCGCTAACTATGGCTACACCTTC. Amino acid sequence: CASTNMGANYGYTF.

This chain links TRBV2 with TRBJ2-1; D not resolved. The CDR3 contains 15 residues. Germline V gene lookup returns CDR1 SNHLY and CDR2 FYNNEI. Trimming left V 3 bases short and J 0 bases short, with 9 bases between. The chain's CDR3 is CASSDDSSSYNEQFF. The DNA of the CDR3 is TGTGCCAGCAGTGATGACTCGAGCTCCTACAATGAGCAGTTCTTC.

This clone was observed a single time. The chain is built from TRBV2 and TRBJ2-2; 7 bases are shared with TRBD1. The CDR3 is made up of 18 amino acids. Germline CDR1 SNHLY, CDR2 FYNNEI. After removal of 3 bases from V and 4 bases from J, the junction contained 14 bases not matched to a gene. CDR3 sequence reads: CASSDDVEGAKITGELFF. The CDR3 DNA sequence: TGTGCCAGCAGTGACGATGTAGAGGGGGCTAAGATCACCGGGGAGCTGTTTTTT.

V usage is TRBV19 and J usage is TRBJ2-7; a possible D gene is TRBD2 (5 bases). V was cut by 5 bases and J by 2 bases, with 10 bases left in between. CDR1 and CDR2 (germline): LNHDA, SQIVND (reference sequence). The CDR3 loop spans 13 amino acids. This CDR3 reads CASSGSVTYEQYF. The CDR3, as DNA: TGTGCCAGTAGTGGTAGCGTAACCTACGAGCAGTACTTC.

The chain recombines TRBV5-1 with TRBJ2-1; 12 nucleotides match TRBD1. The V gene's germline CDR1 is SGHRS and CDR2 YFSETQ. After removal of 4 bases from V and 10 bases from J, the junction contained 6 bases not matched to a gene. CDR3 length: 14 residues. CDR3: CASSTRDRGREQFF. The CDR3 nucleotides are TGCGCCAGCAGCACCCGGGACAGGGGGCGCGAGCAGTTCTTC.

The CDR3 nucleotides read TGCAGTGCAAGTACAGGTTCCCATAATGAAAAACTGTTTTTT. Translation: CSASTGSHNEKLFF. The chain has TRBV20-1 and TRBJ1-4, with D perhaps TRBD1 (5 bases). The CDR3 covers 14 residues. The germline V gene has CDR1 DFQATT and CDR2 SNEGSKA (reference sequence). V shed 6 bases and J shed 4 bases, with 15 bases lying between them.

The gene calls are TRBV6-6 and TRBJ2-5; TRBD1 might be the D (6 bases). The germline V gene encodes CDR1 MNHNY and CDR2 SVGAGI (reference sequence). The CDR3 covers 13 residues. V lost 3 bases, J lost 4 bases, and 9 bases lay in between. The CDR3 nucleotides read TGTGCCAGCAGTTATGCAGGGGCAGAGACCCAGTACTTC. It encodes CASSYAGAETQYF.

This sequence joins TRBV27 and TRBJ2-1, with 7 positions matching TRBD1. The J segment lost 4 bases and the V segment lost 1 base, leaving 1 base of the junction unmatched. This CDR3 spans 14 amino acids. Germline loops: CDR1 MNHEY, CDR2 SMNVEV (reference sequence). As DNA, the CDR3 is TGTGCCAGCAGTTTATGGGACAGATACAATGAGCAGTTCTTC. Translated: CASSLWDRYNEQFF.

This chain uses TRBV7-2 with TRBJ1-5; D is ambiguous. V shed 5 bases and J shed 0 bases, with 14 bases lying between them. The germline gives CDR1 SGHTA, CDR2 FQGNSA. The CDR3 is 16 residues long. This CDR3 is CASSLGWMDSNQPQHF. For the CDR3, the DNA is TGTGCCAGCAGCCTCGGGTGGATGGATAGCAATCAGCCCCAGCATTTT.

The chain joins TRBV18 to TRBJ2-5; 8 nucleotides align to TRBD2. CDR3 length: 17 residues. Germline CDR1 reads KGHSH; CDR2 reads LQKENI. V lost 6 bases and J lost 7; bases outside the gene matches: 19. The CDR3 nucleotides read TGTGCCAGCTCTCCAGAAGGGGGTCCAGCGGGGGCCCGGACCCAGTACTTC. As protein: CASSPEGGPAGARTQYF.

CDR3 sequence reads: CASSQVQQPYGYTF. CDR3 DNA: TGCGCCAGCAGCCAAGTGCAACAGCCCTATGGCTACACCTTC. The genes are TRBV4-1 and TRBJ1-2, with unresolved D. Trimming shortened V by 1 base and J by 4 bases, and 10 bases separated the two germline ends. This CDR3 region has 14 residues. CDR1 MGHRA and CDR2 YSYEKL come from the germline V gene.

The J gene is TRBJ1-1, the V gene TRBV11-3; 9 nucleotides agree with TRBD1. Germline loops: CDR1 SGHNT, CDR2 YENEEA. The V gene end was trimmed by 5 bases and the J gene end by 7 bases; junction bases not matched to a gene: 11. The CDR3 extends over 15 amino acids. The CDR3 nucleotides read TGTGCCAGCAGCCCCTCCGGGACAGGGACCGGTGAAGCTTTCTTT. The encoded protein is CASSPSGTGTGEAFF.

The chain couples TRBV11-2 to TRBJ1-4; 8 bases match TRBD1. CDR3 length: 15 residues. Per the germline V gene, CDR1 is SGHAT and CDR2 is FQNNGV. Trimming at V came to 3 bases and at J to 7 bases, leaving 7 bases not matched to a gene. The CDR3 here is CASSFSGGRFEKLFF. In nucleotides, the CDR3 is TGTGCCAGCAGCTTCTCAGGGGGCAGGTTTGAAAAACTGTTTTTT.

The chain couples TRBV3-1 (or the pseudogene TRBV3-2) to TRBJ1-3; D gene uncertain. The V end lost 4 bases, the J end lost 0 bases, and 19 bases lay between the germline ends. Germline CDR1 reads LGHDT; CDR2 reads YNNKEL (reference sequence). The CDR3 is 18 amino acids. The CDR3 protein is CASSLRAEGLSSGNTIYF. CDR3 sequence (DNA): TGTGCCAGCAGCCTTCGGGCGGAGGGTCTTAGCTCTGGAAACACCATATATTTT.

CDR3 region: CATSGPGQGNEKLFF. The CDR3 DNA sequence: TGTGCCACCAGTGGGCCGGGACAGGGGAATGAAAAACTGTTTTTT. The V gene is TRBV24-1, the J gene TRBJ1-4, with 10 nucleotides matching TRBD1. The germline gives CDR1 KGHDR, CDR2 SFDVKD. The J segment lost 5 bases and the V segment lost 5 bases, leaving 4 bases of the junction unmatched. The CDR3 consists of 15 residues.

This clone was observed a handful of times. V gene TRBV7-9 combines with J gene TRBJ1-2; no reliable D call. CDR1 and CDR2 from the germline V gene are SEHNR and FQNEAQ (reference sequence). The CDR3 runs 13 residues. V was cut by 3 bases and J by 1 base, with 6 bases left in between. CDR3 sequence: CASSFGRNYGYTF. The DNA of the CDR3 is TGTGCCAGCAGCTTTGGCCGTAACTATGGCTACACCTTC. Full variable domain (rest looked up from reference TRBV7-9 and TRBJ1-2): DTGVSQNPRHKITKRGQNVTFRCDPISEHNRLYWYRQTLGQGPEFLTYFQNEAQLEKSRLLSDRFSAERPKGSFSTLEIQRTEQGDSAMYLCASSFGRNYGYTFGSGTRLTVV.

V is TRBV6-5 and J is TRBJ1-5; tentatively, D is TRBD1 (5 bases). V lost 7 bases to trimming and J lost 5 bases, with 15 bases between them. The V gene's germline CDR1 is MNHEY and CDR2 SVGAGI. The CDR3 loop spans 14 amino acids. The CDR3 DNA sequence: TGTGCCAGCACTCCCTCGGGGGAACATCAGCCCCAGCATTTT. It encodes CASTPSGEHQPQHF.

The rearrangement links TRBV6-5 to TRBJ1-4, with a tentative D call TRBD1 (5 bases). Germline V gene lookup returns CDR1 MNHEY and CDR2 SVGAGI. This CDR3 is built from 13 residues. V was pared by 8 bases and J by 7 bases, with 14 bases between. CDR3 protein: CASRGDLVEKLFF. For the CDR3, the DNA is TGTGCCAGCCGCGGGGACTTGGTTGAAAAACTGTTTTTT.

V is TRBV20-1 and J is TRBJ1-5, with a tentative D call TRBD1 (6 bases). Per germline, CDR1 DFQATT and CDR2 SNEGSKA (reference sequence). The ends were cut back, 3 bases at V and 5 bases at J, with 20 bases in the middle. This CDR3 is 16 amino acids long. The CDR3 reads CSASPNRGGSDQPQHF. For the CDR3, the DNA is TGCAGTGCTAGTCCCAATAGGGGGGGCTCAGATCAGCCCCAGCATTTT.